The 18 T cell receptor beta chains reported below all come from one sample, sequenced in a study of T and B cells in COVID-19 patients. Each TRB amplification used roughly 240-550 ng of genomic DNA from blood. BIOMED2 TRB-A/B primer pools were used in multiplex TRB PCR. TCRdb used MiXCR to reprocess the multiplex PCR reads, holding one entry per CDR3 protein. The sample lists several thousand distinct CDR3 sequences; approximately 37% were seen once. Specimen: blood. The source of these receptors is a human donor with active COVID-19.

The rearrangement links TRBV19 to TRBJ1-4; 10 bases line up with TRBD1. J gave up 0 bases and V 3 bases, and 7 bases lay outside the gene matches. Germline lookup yields CDR1 LNHDA and CDR2 SQIVND (reference sequence). This CDR3 has 18 residues. The CDR3 DNA reads as TGTGCCAGTAGTATCCTGGGACAGGGGTCTCCAACTAATGAAAAACTGTTTTTT. Translation gives CASSILGQGSPTNEKLFF.

The V and J genes are TRBV29-1 and TRBJ1-3; 7 bases line up with TRBD1. V shed 1 base, J shed 4 bases, and the junction held 4 bases outside the gene matches. The CDR3 contains 14 residues. Germline V CDR1 and CDR2: SQVTM, ANQGSEA. The CDR3 region has the DNA TGCAGCGTTGAAGTCAACAGGGGCGGAAACACCATATATTTT. Translation gives CSVEVNRGGNTIYF.

This clonotype occurred a few times. This sequence joins TRBV6-1 and TRBJ2-3; possibly TRBD1 or TRBD2 for D (5 bases each). The CDR3 has 14 residues. CDR1 is MNHNS, CDR2 SASEGT, per germline. With 8 bases removed from V and 4 bases from J, the gap between germline ends came to 16 bases. The CDR3 spells CASQPTVGADTQYF. The CDR3 DNA follows: TGTGCCAGCCAACCGACAGTCGGGGCAGATACGCAGTATTTT.

There are a few counts of this clonotype. The V gene is TRBV6-2 or TRBV6-3, the J gene TRBJ2-5, with a weak D call TRBD1 (5 bases). V lost 0 bases and J 0 bases, leaving 5 bases between the germline ends. CDR1 is MNHEY, CDR2 SVGEGT, per germline. This CDR3 contains 14 residues. The CDR3 DNA is TGTGCCAGCAGTTACTCGGACAACCAAGAGACCCAGTACTTC. Translation: CASSYSDNQETQYF.

J is TRBJ2-7 and V is TRBV18; D unclear. CDR3 length: 11 amino acids. V was pared by 6 bases and J by 1 base, with 4 bases between. Germline values: CDR1 KGHSH, CDR2 LQKENI. CDR3 residues: CASSRSYEQYF. CDR3 DNA sequence: TGTGCCAGCTCCCGATCCTACGAGCAGTACTTC.

This clonotype was picked up a small number of times. V is TRBV18 and J is TRBJ2-3, with 11 bases that match TRBD2. The CDR3 totals 14 residues. Unmatched junction bases numbered 3, after V lost 9 bases and J lost 1 base. Germline CDR1 is KGHSH and CDR2 is LQKENI. The CDR3 loop is CASSGRDGTDTQYF. For the CDR3, the DNA is TGTGCCAGTAGCGGGAGGGATGGCACAGATACGCAGTATTTT.

This clonotype is labeled as medium-sized (0.01 to 0.1%). The rearrangement uses TRBV13 and TRBJ2-7, with TRBD1 as a possible D gene (6 bases). V lost 2 bases and J 2 bases, leaving 13 bases between the germline ends. CDR3 size: 15 residues. Germline CDR1 PRHDT, CDR2 FYEKMQ (reference sequence). This CDR3 is CASSLPLGGAYEQYF. CDR3 coding DNA: TGTGCCAGCAGCTTACCCCTAGGGGGAGCCTACGAGCAGTACTTC. Supplemented by reference TRBV13 and TRBJ2-7, the full variable domain reads AAGVIQSPRHLIKEKRETATLKCYPIPRHDTVYWYQQGPGQDPQFLISFYEKMQSDKGSIPDRFSAQQFSDYHSELNMSSLELGDSALYFCASSLPLGGAYEQYFGPGTRLTVT.

The chain employs TRBV18 and TRBJ1-1; 7 bases fit TRBD1. CDR1 and CDR2 (germline): KGHSH, LQKENI. This CDR3 has 15 residues. J was trimmed by 3 bases and V by 1 base; bases with no gene match: 5. The CDR3 bases are TGTGCCAGCTCACCACTGGGTACAGGGGACACTGAAGCTTTCTTT. It encodes CASSPLGTGDTEAFF.

This clonotype is medium-sized. This rearrangement joins TRBV15 to TRBJ2-1; perhaps TRBD2 as D (7 bases). In germline, CDR1 is LNHNV, CDR2 YYDKDF (reference sequence). V dropped 0 bases and J dropped 7 bases, with 10 bases sitting between them. The CDR3 length is 14 residues. CDR3 sequence: CATSRDKGGNEQFF. The CDR3 bases are TGTGCCACCAGCAGAGATAAGGGGGGGAATGAGCAGTTCTTC. The variable domain in full, completed from reference TRBV15 and TRBJ2-1, reads DAMVIQNPRYQVTQFGKPVTLSCSQTLNHNVMYWYQQKSSQAPKLLFHYYDKDFNNEADTPDNFQSRRPNTSFCFLDIRSPGLGDTAMYLCATSRDKGGNEQFFGPGTRLTVL.

This clonotype was detected a few times. The chain employs TRBV6-2 or TRBV6-3 and TRBJ2-7, with D perhaps assigned TRBD1 or TRBD2 (6 bases each). Trimming took 0 bases from V and 5 from J, leaving 11 bases between them. The length of the CDR3 is 14 residues. Looked up from germline, CDR1 is MNHEY and CDR2 is SVGEGT. The CDR3, as DNA: TGTGCCAGCAGTTACTCTGGAGGGGACAACGAGCAGTACTTC. Its protein is CASSYSGGDNEQYF.

This clonotype appeared a few times. The chain is built from TRBV18 and TRBJ2-7; TRBD2 matches 7 bases. Losses at the gene ends were 1 base for V and 1 base for J; bases not matched to a gene: 7. CDR3 length: 16 residues. The V gene's germline CDR1 is KGHSH and CDR2 LQKENI. CDR3 sequence: CASSPLGGEGSYEQYF. The DNA for the CDR3 is TGTGCCAGCTCACCACTAGGCGGGGAGGGTTCCTACGAGCAGTACTTC.

The V and J genes are TRBV21-1 and TRBJ2-1; TRBD1 was called by the table and not checked on the DNA. TRBV21-1 constitutes a pseudogene. The length of the CDR3 is 16 residues. The CDR3 sequence is CASSKGGAGSHNEQFF. The CDR3 DNA follows: TGTGCCAGCAGCAAAGGGGGGGCGGGGAGCCACAATGAGCAGTTCTTC.

J is TRBJ1-5 and V is TRBV15; D may be TRBD1 (5 bases). The CDR3 has 14 amino acids. The V gene's germline CDR1 is LNHNV and CDR2 YYDKDF (reference sequence). Trimming left V 6 bases short and J 4 bases short, with 13 bases between. The CDR3 region has the DNA TGTGCCACCAGACCGGGACTACCTAATCAGCCCCAGCATTTT. This gives the protein CATRPGLPNQPQHF.

This clonotype turned up a few times. The J gene is TRBJ1-2, the V gene TRBV30; no clear D. This CDR3 region has 10 residues. Germline CDR1 GTSNPN, CDR2 SVGIG (reference sequence). The V end was cut by 2 bases, the J end by 7 bases, with 5 bases between. DNA for the CDR3: TGTGCCTGGAGTAGCGGTGGCTACACCTTC. It yields the protein CAWSSGGYTF.

V usage is TRBV5-6 and J usage is TRBJ2-3; D is possibly TRBD1 (5 bases). CDR1 is SGHDT, CDR2 YYEEEE, per germline. The V gene lost 0 bases and the J gene lost 1 base, with 9 bases spanning the gap. The CDR3 totals 15 residues. Here the CDR3 DNA reads TGTGCCAGCAGCTTGGTGGGGCCCCGCACAGATACGCAGTATTTT. Amino acid sequence: CASSLVGPRTDTQYF.

A note on this clonotype: The junction shows a germline mismatch at one end, possibly a read error. The chain recombines TRBV27 with TRBJ2-7; 9 bases are shared with TRBD1. CDR1 and CDR2 from the germline V gene are MNHEY and SMNVEV (reference sequence). This CDR3 contains 15 residues. The CDR3: CASSIRTGASYEQYF. The CDR3 DNA follows: TGTGCCAGCAGCATAAGGACAGGGGCCTCCTACGAGCAGTACTTT.

The rearrangement uses TRBV5-1 and TRBJ1-1; unclear D gene. In germline, CDR1 is SGHRS, CDR2 YFSETQ. This CDR3 comprises 14 residues. Trimming cost V 0 bases and J 0 bases, with 6 bases left between them. The CDR3, as DNA: TGCGCCAGCAGCTTGGGAGTGATGAACACTGAAGCTTTCTTT. It translates to CASSLGVMNTEAFF.

The chain carries TRBV15 and TRBJ1-2; TRBD1 agrees at 7 bases. Unmatched junction bases numbered 10, after V lost 0 bases and J lost 6 bases. CDR1 and CDR2 (germline): LNHNV, YYDKDF (reference sequence). The CDR3 consists of 16 residues. In DNA, the CDR3 is TGTGCCACCAGCAGAGATCGAGTACTAACAGGGGATGGCTACACCTTC. It translates to CATSRDRVLTGDGYTF.